The clone carrying this T cell receptor beta chain was counted ten times or more. Antigen unknown. This entry is derived from a study of human T cells and chemical hapten exposure. With 6 bases removed from V and 5 bases from J, the gap between germline ends came to 10 bases. Germline values: CDR1 MNHNY, CDR2 SVGAGI (reference sequence). This CDR3 is 12 amino acids long. Study-level results: Relative to control repertoires, expanded TCRs gave rise to significantly more large CDR3 similarity clusters. Counts of TCRs above 1 in 1000 frequency stayed unchanged with DPC sensitization.

The time point here: pre-sensitization, week 0. The treatment here: therapeutic diphenylcyclopropenone sensitization with weekly scalp DPC. The study's library attached unique molecular identifiers to single cDNA molecules. TCRdb fed the RACE reads into MiXCR, producing one record per CDR3 protein. The sample shows around 60,000 distinct CDR3 sequences, around 7% of them seen only once. Sequences were derived from whole blood, sampled in connection with sensitization to the hapten diphenylcyclopropenone (DPC). The sequence was collected from a woman in her 30s with alopecia areata. Some clones in this sample may be carry-over from other donors' samples. The chain combines TRBV6-6 with TRBJ2-5; D unclear. The DNA of the CDR3 is TGTGCCAGCAGCCAGCGATGGGAGACCCAGTACTTC. Translating it yields CASSQRWETQYF.